This paragraph reports one TCR beta chain. It lacks a known antigen. Per-base quality was not reported, and no clone a single base away is much larger than it. This record belongs to a study of blood T cell repertoires in COVID-19 (dated by TCRdb to 2020 to 2022). Turning to the overall study: The collaborator samples originated in the United States, Italy and Spain and spanned the acute and convalescent phases of COVID-19. The prospective study material was composed of cDNA or gDNA derived from T cells, B-cell-depleted T cells, or PBMCs. Samples came from the ongoing ImmuneRACE study (first 160 participants) plus 1,254 subjects from 6 global collaborators. Where available, HLA class I and class II types were taken from metadata supplied by the sample provider and were not determined by assay-based typing. A freely available public database, intended as a resource for researchers studying the immune response to SARS-CoV-2, is where the repertoires were released. A de-identified subject ID, COVID-19 status, age in years and sex were almost always included in the sample metadata. Deeply sampled blood TCRbeta repertoires from subjects exposed to, actively infected with, or recovered from COVID-19 were included in the dataset.

The immunoSEQ Assay, a bias-controlled multiplex PCR, was used to amplify TCRbeta CDR3 regions from genomic DNA. Per the original workflow: Nucleated cell counts per sample were estimated from amplification of reference gene primers within the assay. To quantify the absolute abundance of each unique TCRbeta CDR3 rearrangement, sequence reads were collapsed and filtered. For each sample, productive Simpson clonality was calculated as the square root of Simpson's diversity index over productive rearrangements. TCRdb provides this immuneACCESS table in a form limited to in-frame rearrangements. Some clones are lacking; in checked studies, under half of them reflect an unresolved V gene, and why the rest are absent is not known. V, J and clone size derive from that table, while D and trimming were established from the DNA sequence. Recorded for this sample are about 180,000 clones; more than 75% of them occurred a single time. The ten largest clones represent approximately 8.7% of the sample.

The collaborating institutions used their own protocols to collect whole blood in K2EDTA tubes. Collaborator samples were shipped for TCRbeta analysis as frozen whole blood, isolated PBMCs, or DNA extracted from either sample type. General study outcomes and caveats: How much clinical and demographic metadata was included differed by source and by participant, and the metadata was provided uncurated.

The source material was peripheral blood. The origin of this receptor is a woman in her sixties or seventies with acute or convalescent COVID-19.

The sequence in DNA is TGTGCCAGCAGTTACCAGGGACAGGGTCAATTGGTAGTGGATCAGCCCCAGCATTTT. It codes for CASSYQGQGQLVVDQPQHF. The chain links TRBV6-2 or TRBV6-3 with TRBJ1-5, and 9 junctional nucleotides match TRBD1. Relative to germline, V is missing 2 bases and J is missing 5 bases, with 16 bases of the junction outside any gene match. The CDR3 covers 19 residues, taking in both the cysteine and the phenylalanine. Only the CDR3 DNA stays, 57 bases, in frame from base 1. As encoded in the germline V gene, CDR1 is MNHEY while CDR2 is SVGEGT.